The next 21 T cell receptor beta chains were all read from a single sample in a study of T cells expressing NK-cell markers. TCRdb re-called the 5' RACE reads and gives one entry per CDR3 protein, without DNA. The sample has about 150,000 distinct CDR3 sequences, and its top ten clones hold around a third. The sample consisted of blood T cells: a sorted CD56 or NKG2C T cell subset, CD4+ or CD8+ T cells, or bulk PBMC T cells (not recorded which). These receptor sequences come from a woman aged 50 to 60 in good health.

The chain has TRBV5-5 and TRBJ2-7; without DNA, the TCRdb call of TRBD2 cannot be checked. The CDR3 has 14 residues. Germline lookup yields CDR1 SGHKS and CDR2 YYEKEE (reference sequence). CDR3 amino acids: CASSNKPGTYEQYF.

V is TRBV9 and J is TRBJ2-1; TCRdb picks TRBD2, but there is no DNA to check that call. The CDR3 totals 18 residues. Germline loops: CDR1 SGDLS, CDR2 YYNGEE. This CDR3 is CASSVEPAGLAGDNEQFF.

The chain links TRBV27 to TRBJ1-1. This CDR3 is built from 14 residues. Germline V gene data show CDR1 as MNHEY and CDR2 as SMNVEV (reference sequence). This CDR3 reads CASSLSVGYTEAFF.

The chain is built from TRBV10-3 and TRBJ2-1; TCRdb indicates TRBD2, and absent DNA this call remains unverified. Germline CDR1 reads ENHRY; CDR2 reads SYGVKD. The CDR3 runs to 15 residues. CDR3 amino acids: CAISETSGRNNEQFF.

The chain carries TRBV7-8 and TRBJ1-5; without DNA, the TCRdb call of TRBD1 cannot be checked. The CDR3 is 16 residues long. Per the germline V gene, CDR1 is SGHVS and CDR2 is FQNEAQ. CDR3 in amino acids: CASSLEGGHSNQPQHF.

The chain employs TRBV25-1 and TRBJ2-2; the D call of TRBD2 rests on TCRdb alone, since no DNA is present to check it. Looked up from germline, CDR1 is MGHDK and CDR2 is SYGVNS. The CDR3 sequence is 17 residues long. The CDR3 protein is CASSPEREPSNTGELFF.

The chain is built from TRBV7-7 and TRBJ2-5; checking the TCRdb D call of TRBD2 is not possible without DNA. The germline V gene has CDR1 SSHAT and CDR2 FNYEAQ (reference sequence). CDR3 length: 16 amino acids. CDR3 protein: CASSLRGWENQETQYF.

The chain employs TRBV29-1 and TRBJ1-3; TCRdb's D call, TRBD1, is unchecked because there is no DNA. The CDR3 sequence is 16 residues long. Germline CDR1 reads SQVTM; CDR2 reads ANQGSEA. CDR3 sequence reads: CSVSRKTGQGRNTIYF.

The chain employs TRBV4-1 and TRBJ2-5; TCRdb gives TRBD2 as the D gene, but with no DNA this cannot be confirmed. This CDR3 is built from 15 residues. Germline CDR1 reads MGHRA; CDR2 reads YSYEKL. CDR3 sequence reads: CASSHRLSQQETQYF.

Here the CDR3 reads CASSQVRGVPEQYF. The chain is built from TRBV3-1 and TRBJ2-7. Per germline, CDR1 LGHDT and CDR2 YNNKEL (reference sequence). The CDR3 length is 14 residues.

The rearrangement uses TRBV19 and TRBJ2-7; checking the TCRdb D call of TRBD1 is not possible without DNA. Germline CDR1 LNHDA, CDR2 SQIVND (reference sequence). The CDR3 is made up of 13 amino acids. CDR3 loop: CASSAGTASEQYF.

The chain uses TRBV7-8 and TRBJ2-4; the D call of TRBD1 rests on TCRdb alone, since no DNA is present to check it. The CDR3 contains 14 residues. Germline CDR1 reads SGHVS; CDR2 reads FQNEAQ. The CDR3 protein is CASSSGFSANIQYF.

The V gene is TRBV7-2, the J gene TRBJ2-1; the TRBD2 assignment by TCRdb is unverifiable without DNA. The CDR3 consists of 17 residues. Germline-derived CDR1 and CDR2 are SGHTA and FQGNSA. CDR3 region: CASSPGTSGSFYNEQFF.

V is TRBV10-3 and J is TRBJ1-1; TCRdb picks TRBD1, but there is no DNA to check that call. Germline lookup yields CDR1 ENHRY and CDR2 SYGVKD. CDR3 length equals 12 residues. The CDR3 protein is CATRAGVSEAFF.

The rearrangement uses TRBV29-1 and TRBJ2-1; TCRdb gives TRBD1 as the D gene, but with no DNA this cannot be confirmed. In germline, CDR1 is SQVTM, CDR2 ANQGSEA. The CDR3 has 18 residues. This CDR3 reads CSVEDVPGSGSSYNEQFF.

The rearrangement uses TRBV12-3 or TRBV12-4 and TRBJ1-6; TCRdb's D call, TRBD1, is unchecked because there is no DNA. This CDR3 has 14 residues. The CDR3 is CASSLGDRGSPLHF.

This sequence joins TRBV10-2 and TRBJ2-1. CDR3 length: 15 residues. Germline assignment: CDR1 WSHSY and CDR2 SAAADI. This CDR3 is CASREGPSSYNEQFF.

The CDR3 region is CASSYPRDGYYEQYF. J is TRBJ2-7 and V is TRBV6-5; without DNA, the TCRdb call of TRBD1 cannot be checked. This CDR3 contains 15 residues. The germline gives CDR1 MNHEY, CDR2 SVGAGI.

V and J are TRBV11-2 and TRBJ2-1; TCRdb picks TRBD1, but there is no DNA to check that call. The CDR3 spans 13 residues. Germline assignment: CDR1 SGHAT and CDR2 FQNNGV. CDR3 loop: CASSRRGGSEQFF.

The chain combines TRBV12-3 or TRBV12-4 with TRBJ1-5. This CDR3 spans 13 amino acids. This CDR3 reads CASSLGLWEPQHF.

The chain is built from TRBV2 and TRBJ2-1; the TCRdb D gene call, TRBD2, has no DNA to confirm it. The V gene's germline CDR1 is SNHLY and CDR2 FYNNEI. This CDR3 spans 19 amino acids. CDR3: CASSEVSPGTIGAANEQFF.